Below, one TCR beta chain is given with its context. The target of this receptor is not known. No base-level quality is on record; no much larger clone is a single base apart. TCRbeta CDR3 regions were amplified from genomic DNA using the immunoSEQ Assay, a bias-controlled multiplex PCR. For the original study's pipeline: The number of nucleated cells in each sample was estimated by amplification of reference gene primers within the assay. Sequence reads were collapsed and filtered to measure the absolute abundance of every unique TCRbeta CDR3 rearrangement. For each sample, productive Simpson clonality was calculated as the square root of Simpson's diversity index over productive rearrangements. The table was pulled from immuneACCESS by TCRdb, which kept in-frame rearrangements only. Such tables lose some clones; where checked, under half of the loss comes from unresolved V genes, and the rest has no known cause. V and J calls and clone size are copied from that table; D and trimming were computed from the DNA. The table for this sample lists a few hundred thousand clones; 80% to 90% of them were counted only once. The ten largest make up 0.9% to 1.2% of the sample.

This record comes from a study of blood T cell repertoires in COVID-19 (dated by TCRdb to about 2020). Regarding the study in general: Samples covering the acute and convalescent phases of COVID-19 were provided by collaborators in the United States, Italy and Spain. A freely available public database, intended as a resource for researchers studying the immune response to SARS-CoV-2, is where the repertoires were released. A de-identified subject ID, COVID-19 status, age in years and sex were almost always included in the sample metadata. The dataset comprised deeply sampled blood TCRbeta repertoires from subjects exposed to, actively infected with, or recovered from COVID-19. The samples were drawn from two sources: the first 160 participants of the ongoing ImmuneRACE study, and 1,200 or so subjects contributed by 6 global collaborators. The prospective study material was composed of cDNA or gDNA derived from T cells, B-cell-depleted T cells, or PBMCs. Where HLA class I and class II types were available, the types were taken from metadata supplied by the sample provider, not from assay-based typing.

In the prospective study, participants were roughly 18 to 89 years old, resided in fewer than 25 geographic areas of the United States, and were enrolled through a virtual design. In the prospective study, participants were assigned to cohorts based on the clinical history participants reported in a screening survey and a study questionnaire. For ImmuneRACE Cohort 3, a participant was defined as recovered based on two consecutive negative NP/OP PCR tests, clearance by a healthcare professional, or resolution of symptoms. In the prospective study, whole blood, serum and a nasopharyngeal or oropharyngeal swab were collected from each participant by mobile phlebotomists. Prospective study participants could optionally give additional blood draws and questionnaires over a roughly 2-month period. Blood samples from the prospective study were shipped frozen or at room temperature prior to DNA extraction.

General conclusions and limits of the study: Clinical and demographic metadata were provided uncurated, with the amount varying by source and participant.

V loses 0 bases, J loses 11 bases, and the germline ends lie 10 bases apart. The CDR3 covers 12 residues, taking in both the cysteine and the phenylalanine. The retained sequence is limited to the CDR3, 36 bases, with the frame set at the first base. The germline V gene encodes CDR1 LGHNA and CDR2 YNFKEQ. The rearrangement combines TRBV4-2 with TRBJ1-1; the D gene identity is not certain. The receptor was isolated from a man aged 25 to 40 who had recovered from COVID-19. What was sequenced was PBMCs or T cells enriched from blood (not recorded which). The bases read TGTGCCAGCAGCCAAGATACCCCCGGGGCTTTCTTT. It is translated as CASSQDTPGAFF.